This T cell receptor beta chain was captured by sequencing in a study of blood T cell repertoires in COVID-19. Measured with immunoSEQ multiplex PCR; TCRdb has only the in-frame clones, and not every one. This table has 130,000 or so clones, about 88% appearing once. The germline V gene has CDR1 SGHAT and CDR2 FQNNGV. The CDR3 consists of 15 residues. V shed 1 base, J shed 9 bases, and the junction held 9 bases outside the gene matches. The sample taken for sequencing was PBMCs or T cells enriched from blood (not recorded which). The TCR sequence derives from a man aged 40-50 years with acute COVID-19. This rearrangement joins TRBV11-2 to TRBJ2-1, with 7 bases matching TRBD2. DNA of the CDR3: TGTGCCAGCAGCTTAGTAGGCCTAGCGGAGGGTGAGCAGTTCTTC. The encoded protein is CASSLVGLAEGEQFF.